This T cell receptor (beta chain) was sequenced in a study of cytomegalovirus exposure and HLA in healthy donors. PCR involved 60 Vbeta and 13 Jbeta primers. Assay: immunoSEQ multiplex PCR; the TCRdb copy retains only in-frame clones and omits some. The sample records about 100,000 clones, about 85% being singletons. Germline V CDR1 and CDR2: MNHEY, SVGAGI. The CDR3 is 11 residues long. The V and J ends lost 8 bases and 10 bases, in that order; junction bases with no gene match: 6. The TCR originated in a man aged 25 to 40 in good health and CMV-seronegative. The genes are TRBV6-5 and TRBJ2-3; 7 bases map to TRBD1. Sequencing was performed on PBMCs. The CDR3 DNA follows: TGTGCCAGCCGACGAGGGGGCGCGCAGTATTTT. This codes for CASRRGGAQYF.